These T cell receptor beta chains were read from a single sample in a study of molecular identifiers for immune sequencing clone quantification. From the PCR reads, TCRdb called clonotypes with MiXCR, one entry per CDR3 protein. Among more than 550,000 distinct CDR3 sequences listed, 25% were seen once. Sequencing input: naive CD8+ T cells from blood, with Jurkat cell RNA spiked in. The source is a human donor in good health. Some libraries in this study had Jurkat cell RNA spiked in. Each CDR3 is given with its conserved first and last residue. The order of the fields is J gene, V gene, CDR3 length, CDR3 protein.

TRBJ2-1 TRBV19 15 CASSLDSPAYNEQFF
TRBJ2-2 TRBV6-2/TRBV6-3 13 CASTDWEAGELFF
TRBJ2-7 TRBV30 14 CVWREVQGLYEQYF
TRBJ2-7 TRBV6-2/TRBV6-3 14 CASSYQGPGDEQYF
TRBJ2-3 TRBV20-1 16 CSAREGLAGPPAPQSF
TRBJ2-5 TRBV20-1 16 CSARDGQGTYQETQYF
TRBJ2-5 TRBV30 14 CAWSESEYQETQYF
TRBJ2-7 TRBV5-8 17 CASSRTRQGTYSYEQYF
TRBJ2-7 TRBV29-1 12 CSVGPTRVEQYF
TRBJ2-7 TRBV20-1 15 CSAEKQGLSSYEQYF
TRBJ2-4 TRBV29-1 17 CSVAGSVAGGDGNIQYF
TRBJ2-7 TRBV4-1 14 CASSPPDRVVEQYF
TRBJ1-1 TRBV9 13 CASSTPGITEAFF
TRBJ2-7 TRBV9 13 CASSPALTYEQYF
TRBJ1-4 TRBV4-3 16 CASSQDFPTGGEKLFF
TRBJ2-5 TRBV4-3 13 CASSQEGSETQYF
TRBJ2-2 TRBV5-3 15 CASSPGPTPTGKLFF
TRBJ2-1 TRBV7-9 16 CASSPSSGKTYNEQFF
TRBJ2-3 TRBV7-9 16 CASSSLTDRLTDTQYF
TRBJ2-1 TRBV6-1 14 CASTRLGVLDEQFF
TRBJ1-1 TRBV4-3 15 CASSQDHGVDTEAFF
TRBJ2-3 TRBV27 13 CASTHPGSDTQYF
TRBJ2-2 TRBV7-6 17 CATRDRGIGGGAGELFF
TRBJ1-5 TRBV12-5 16 CASGLPGPFVPQPQHF
TRBJ2-5 TRBV2 13 CATEVEGRETQYF
TRBJ2-7 TRBV4-3 15 CASSQVAGPLREQYF
TRBJ1-5 TRBV7-4 12 CASSHSNQPQHF
TRBJ1-1 TRBV6-2/TRBV6-3 13 CARSLTANTEAFF
TRBJ1-5 TRBV6-1 16 CASSEARVGGNQPQHF
TRBJ1-2 TRBV28 15 CASSGDKGAGYGYTF
TRBJ1-1 TRBV15 15 CATSRDTLDNTEAFF
TRBJ2-1 TRBV4-3 15 CASSPGAQVVNEQFF
TRBJ1-1 TRBV11-2 13 CASSLNDPTEAFF
TRBJ2-7 TRBV6-2/TRBV6-3 14 CASSDRGYSYEQYF
TRBJ2-7 TRBV27 16 CASSLAGSTRSYEQYF
TRBJ2-7 TRBV20-1 13 CSAADRTSYEQYF
TRBJ2-3 TRBV2 15 CGLTPWDRGQDTQYF
TRBJ2-5 TRBV5-1 12 CASAGGQETQYF
TRBJ2-3 TRBV11-2 15 CASSLAQPSMTAQYF
TRBJ2-3 TRBV11-1 13 CASRSLYGGTQYF
TRBJ2-5 TRBV20-1 13 CSARTSGGYVQYF
TRBJ2-7 TRBV11-2 16 CASSLLTGVYTYEQYF
TRBJ2-3 TRBV7-9 16 CASSPPVGQGTDTQYF
TRBJ1-2 TRBV20-1 15 CSARPDRRKNYGYTF
TRBJ2-5 TRBV20-1 15 CSARDETGGRNAQNF
TRBJ2-1 TRBV12-3/TRBV12-4 14 CASSPSGGGDEQFF
TRBJ2-5 TRBV7-3 16 CASSPTGAFHQETQYF
TRBJ2-5 TRBV19 17 CASSIGGAGGYKETQYF
TRBJ2-7 TRBV5-5 16 CASSLEVHPEMYEQYF
TRBJ1-1 TRBV9 14 CASSGPNMNTEAFF
TRBJ2-6 TRBV4-1 15 CASSQPLSGANVLTF
TRBJ2-7 TRBV1 16 CTSSQEERTSSYEQYF
TRBJ2-5 TRBV30 15 CAWSLRVVIQETQYF